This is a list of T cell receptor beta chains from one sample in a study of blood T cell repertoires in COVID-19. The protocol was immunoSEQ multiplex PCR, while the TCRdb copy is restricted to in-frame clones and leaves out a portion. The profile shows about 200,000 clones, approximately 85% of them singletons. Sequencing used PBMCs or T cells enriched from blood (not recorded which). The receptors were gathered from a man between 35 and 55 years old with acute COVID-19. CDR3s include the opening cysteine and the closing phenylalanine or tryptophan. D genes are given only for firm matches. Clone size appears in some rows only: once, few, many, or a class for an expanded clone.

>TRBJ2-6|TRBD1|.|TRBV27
TGTGCCAGCAGTGGGACAGGACCCTCTTCTGGGGCCAACGTCCTGACTTTC
CASSGTGPSSGANVLTF
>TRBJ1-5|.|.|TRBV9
TGTGCCAGCAGCCCCACAGGAATTCAGCCCCAGCATTTT
CASSPTGIQPQHF
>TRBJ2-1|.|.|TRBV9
TGTGCCAGCAGCGTAGCGGTCAGGCGCAATGAGCAGTTCTTC
CASSVAVRRNEQFF
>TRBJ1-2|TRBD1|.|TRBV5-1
TGCGCCAGCAGCCTCGGGACAGATGGCTACACCTTC
CASSLGTDGYTF
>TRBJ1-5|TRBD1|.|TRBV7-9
TGTGCCAGCAGCTCGACAGGGGGCTATCAGCCCCAGCATTTT
CASSSTGGYQPQHF
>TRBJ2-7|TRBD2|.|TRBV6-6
TGTGCCAGCAGCCTAGCGGGAGTTCAGTACGAGCAGTACTTC
CASSLAGVQYEQYF
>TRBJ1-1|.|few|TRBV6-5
TGTGCCAGCAGTCTTCGGGATAGTAGGACTGAAGCTTTCTTT
CASSLRDSRTEAFF
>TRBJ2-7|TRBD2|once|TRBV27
TGTGCCAGCAAGACTAGCGCTAGCTCCTACGAGCAGTACTTC
CASKTSASSYEQYF
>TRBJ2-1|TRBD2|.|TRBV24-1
TGTGCCACCAGTGAACCGGGACTAGCGGCTGAGCAGTTCTTC
CATSEPGLAAEQFF
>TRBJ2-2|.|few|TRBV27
TGTGCCACCGGGCGGACAGTTTCGAACACCGGGGAGCTGTTTTTT
CATGRTVSNTGELFF
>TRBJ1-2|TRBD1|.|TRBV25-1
TGTGCCAGCAGTGGCCTGACAGGGCAGGGTGGCTACACCTTC
CASSGLTGQGGYTF